The present TCR beta chain was sequenced within a study of patients and donors after allogeneic stem cell transplantation. TCRdb re-called the RT-PCR reads through MiXCR, storing one row per CDR3 protein. This sample carries 400,000 to 500,000 distinct CDR3 sequences, 16% of them seen once, and the ten largest clones take just over 7%. This CDR3 has 15 residues. Germline assignment: CDR1 SNHLY and CDR2 FYNNEI. Trimming at V came to 8 bases and at J to 6 bases, leaving 13 bases not matched to a gene. The source material was blood, either unsorted or a sorted T cell fraction (not recorded which). This clonotype was sampled from a human donor who was either an allogeneic HSCT recipient or a stem cell or donor lymphocyte infusion donor (not recorded which). It is not recorded whose cells these are; they may come from a transplant donor. This chain joins TRBV2 and TRBJ1-5, with 7 bases fitting TRBD1. The DNA for the CDR3 is TGTGCCAGCGCCGGGAGACAGGGCATAAGTCAGCCCCAGCATTTT. Its protein is CASAGRQGISQPQHF.